A selection of T cell receptor beta chains follows, all from one sample in a study of response to subunit inactivated influenza vaccine. TCRdb re-called the RT-PCR reads through MiXCR, storing one row per CDR3 protein. The data hold around 530,000 distinct CDR3 sequences, with 15% to 20% observed a single time. Sequences were derived from CD4+ T cells sorted from PBMCs, sampled around 25 months after vaccination. These receptors all stem from a man aged 50 to 69 who received an inactivated influenza vaccine. CDR3s include the opening cysteine and the closing phenylalanine or tryptophan. D genes are given only for firm matches. Not every row has a clone size; where given, it reads once, few, many or a size class.

d_call | clone_size | j_call | v_call | cdr3_aa | cdr3_nt
. | once | TRBJ2-7 | TRBV20-1 | CSARDLAWKGEQYF | TGCAGTGCTAGAGATCTGGCTTGGAAAGGCGAGCAGTACTTC
TRBD2 | . | TRBJ2-1 | TRBV29-1 | CSVRRGLAGVTYNEQFF | TGCAGCGTTAGAAGGGGACTAGCGGGAGTCACGTACAATGAGCAGTTCTTC
TRBD1 | . | TRBJ2-7 | TRBV9 | CASSRQGAASYEQYF | TGTGCCAGCAGTCGACAGGGGGCGGCCTCCTACGAGCAGTACTTC
. | . | TRBJ2-2 | TRBV4-3 | CASSQESFSQGTGELFF | TGCGCCAGCAGCCAAGAGTCTTTTTCCCAGGGAACCGGGGAGCTGTTTTTT
. | . | TRBJ2-7 | TRBV28 | CASSLGGYNEQYF | TGTGCCAGCAGTTTAGGGGGTTACAACGAGCAGTACTTC
TRBD1 | . | TRBJ2-3 | TRBV15 | CATSAPGQADTQYF | TGTGCCACCAGCGCACCGGGACAGGCAGATACGCAGTATTTT
TRBD1 | . | TRBJ1-1 | TRBV6-2/TRBV6-3 | CASRGQGQNTEAFF | TGTGCCAGCAGAGGACAGGGCCAGAACACTGAAGCTTTCTTT
TRBD1 | few | TRBJ2-3 | TRBV5-1 | CASSRRPQGADTQYF | TGCGCCAGCAGCCGGAGGCCTCAGGGGGCTGATACGCAGTATTTT
. | . | TRBJ1-3 | TRBV28 | CASSSAGQGGFGNTIYF | TGTGCCAGCAGTTCCGCTGGGCAGGGTGGGTTTGGAAACACCATATATTTT
TRBD2 | . | TRBJ2-1 | TRBV27 | CASSVLAAYNEQFF | TGTGCCAGCAGTGTACTAGCGGCCTACAATGAGCAGTTCTTC
. | . | TRBJ2-1 | TRBV4-1 | CASSQDSGVSEFF | TGCGCCAGCAGCCAAGATAGTGGGGTATCGGAGTTCTTC